The TCR beta chain described here comes from a study of blood T cell repertoires in COVID-19. About the study: Samples came from the United States, Italy and Spain, spanning acute and convalescent COVID-19. T cells, B-cell-depleted T cells, or PBMCs provided the cDNA or gDNA that served as material.

As processed by the authors: For nucleated cells, counts were estimated from reference gene primer amplification. Profiled with immunoSEQ multiplex PCR; TCRdb holds only in-frame clones, not every one. D and trimming were read from the DNA, whereas the V and J calls and clone size are those reported in that table. The table includes around 39,000 clones, over 80% detected once. The sample was peripheral blood. This clonotype was sampled from a human donor in a cohort sampled during active COVID-19.

CDR3: CASSWLAGGPGNEQFF. For the CDR3, the DNA is TGTGCCAGCAGCTGGTTAGCGGGAGGGCCAGGCAATGAGCAGTTCTTC. V usage is TRBV11-1 and J usage is TRBJ2-1, with TRBD2 matching 11 bases. The CDR3 is made up of 16 amino acids. Trimming removed 4 bases from V and 6 bases from J; junction bases left unmatched: 8. Germline-derived CDR1 and CDR2 are SGHAT and FQDESV (reference sequence).